These 12 T cell receptor beta chains came from one sample sequenced in a study of siplizumab effects on memory and regulatory T cells (dated 2019 in TCRdb). Library preparation employed the immunoSEQ multiplex PCR assay. The table was pulled from immuneACCESS by TCRdb, which kept in-frame rearrangements only. Such tables lose some clones; where checked, under half of the loss comes from unresolved V genes, and the rest has no known cause. In this sample the table shows under 85,000 clones, approximately 89% of which occur a single time. The leading ten clones occupy around 1.6% of the sample. The sample taken for sequencing was Tregs sorted from blood. The source is a human donor in good health.

The chain carries TRBV18 and TRBJ2-7; TRBD2 matches at 13 bases. CDR1 is KGHSH and CDR2 is LQKENI in the germline V gene. The junction had 4 bases not matched to a gene; V was cut back by 2 bases and J by 6 bases. This CDR3 region has 15 residues. The CDR3, as DNA: TGTGCCAGCTCACCAGGACTAGCGGGAGTCGGCGAGCAGTACTTC. It is translated as CASSPGLAGVGEQYF.

The J gene is TRBJ1-5, the V gene TRBV6-1; no definite D call. The CDR3 has 15 amino acids. Germline values: CDR1 MNHNS, CDR2 SASEGT. The V gene lost 2 bases and the J gene lost 5 bases, with 13 bases spanning the gap. The CDR3 region is CASSETAIGYQPQHF. The CDR3 DNA follows: TGTGCCAGCAGTGAAACCGCAATCGGGTATCAGCCCCAGCATTTT.

The chain recombines TRBV27 with TRBJ2-7; the match to TRBD2 covers 14 bases. V lost 5 bases, J lost 3 bases, and 15 bases stayed unmatched. CDR3 length equals 19 residues. The germline gives CDR1 MNHEY, CDR2 SMNVEV (reference sequence). Written as DNA, the CDR3 is TGTGCCAGCAGTCCGTGGACTAGCGGGAGGAAAATAAATAGCTACGAGCAGTACTTC. Amino acid sequence: CASSPWTSGRKINSYEQYF.

This clone came up a few times. CDR3 bases: TGTGCCAGCAGGTCACCCCTCGGGGGCACCGGGGAGCTGTTTTTT. It yields the protein CASRSPLGGTGELFF. The chain links TRBV7-2 to TRBJ2-2; perhaps TRBD2 as D (6 bases). CDR3 length equals 15 residues. The V and J ends lost 6 bases and 4 bases respectively, with 15 bases between them. The germline CDR1 and CDR2 sequences are SGHTA and FQGNSA.

The chain recombines TRBV19 with TRBJ2-5; D is ambiguous. The length of the CDR3 is 14 residues. V lost 3 bases to trimming and J lost 5 bases, with 13 bases between them. CDR1 is LNHDA, CDR2 SQIVND, per germline (reference sequence). CDR3 sequence: CASSIKATVETQYF. CDR3 DNA sequence: TGTGCCAGTAGTATTAAGGCCACAGTGGAGACCCAGTACTTC.

The chain joins TRBV7-8 to TRBJ2-5, with D unresolved. The CDR3 totals 12 residues. Germline loops: CDR1 SGHVS, CDR2 FQNEAQ. V gave up 8 bases and J gave up 3 bases, with 10 bases separating them. In nucleotides, the CDR3 is TGTGCCAGCTTTACGAGGAAAGAGACCCAGTACTTC. Translating gives CASFTRKETQYF.

The V call is TRBV4-1, the J call TRBJ2-7; a possible D gene is TRBD2 (7 bases). Germline V gene data show CDR1 as MGHRA and CDR2 as YSYEKL. The CDR3 sequence is 13 residues long. Trimming removed 1 base from V and 7 bases from J, with 11 bases in between. The chain's CDR3 is CASSQVRGLEQYF. The CDR3 nucleotides are TGCGCCAGCAGCCAAGTGCGGGGGCTTGAGCAGTACTTC.

This clone has more than one count but fewer than ten. The chain uses TRBV14 and TRBJ2-1; the match to TRBD2 covers 9 bases. After removal of 4 bases from V and 8 bases from J, the junction contained 12 bases not matched to a gene. The germline CDR1 and CDR2 sequences are SGHDN and FVKESK. CDR3 length: 16 residues. The CDR3 DNA follows: TGTGCCAGCAGCCCCTCCCGGAGCGGGAGGATGGATGAGCAGTTCTTC. This gives the protein CASSPSRSGRMDEQFF.

This sequence joins TRBV28 and TRBJ2-7; D is tentatively TRBD1 or TRBD2 (5 bases each). Trimming cost V 6 bases and J 2 bases, with 17 bases left between them. The CDR3 has 15 amino acids. The V gene's germline CDR1 is MDHEN and CDR2 SYDVKM. The CDR3 region is CASSRDRDRAYEQYF. CDR3 nucleotide sequence: TGTGCCAGCAGCCGAGACCGGGACCGAGCCTACGAGCAGTACTTC.

This clone is a singleton in its sample. The chain is built from TRBV11-3 and TRBJ2-1; D not certain. The length of the CDR3 is 17 residues. The V end was cut by 6 bases, the J end by 5 bases, with 23 bases between. CDR1 and CDR2 from the germline V gene are SGHNT and YENEEA. CDR3 region: CASRLTGSPSRNNEQFF. DNA for the CDR3: TGTGCCAGCAGGCTCACCGGGTCCCCATCTCGTAACAATGAGCAGTTCTTC.

The chain carries TRBV4-1 and TRBJ2-7; a weak D match, TRBD2 (5 bases). Trimming stripped 3 bases from V and 4 bases from J, with 10 bases between. The germline gives CDR1 MGHRA, CDR2 YSYEKL. The CDR3 spans 13 residues. The chain's CDR3 is CASSHVAGYEQYF. DNA of the CDR3: TGCGCCAGCAGCCACGTCGCGGGTTACGAGCAGTACTTC.

The chain is built from TRBV9 and TRBJ2-3; 10 nucleotides agree with TRBD2. With V trimmed by 0 bases and J by 2 bases, 9 bases remained unmatched. Germline V gene data show CDR1 as SGDLS and CDR2 as YYNGEE. The CDR3 spans 18 residues. In nucleotides, the CDR3 is TGTGCCAGCAGCGTAGCTGGGCTAGCGGGAGTCCACACAGATACGCAGTATTTT. The encoded protein is CASSVAGLAGVHTDTQYF.